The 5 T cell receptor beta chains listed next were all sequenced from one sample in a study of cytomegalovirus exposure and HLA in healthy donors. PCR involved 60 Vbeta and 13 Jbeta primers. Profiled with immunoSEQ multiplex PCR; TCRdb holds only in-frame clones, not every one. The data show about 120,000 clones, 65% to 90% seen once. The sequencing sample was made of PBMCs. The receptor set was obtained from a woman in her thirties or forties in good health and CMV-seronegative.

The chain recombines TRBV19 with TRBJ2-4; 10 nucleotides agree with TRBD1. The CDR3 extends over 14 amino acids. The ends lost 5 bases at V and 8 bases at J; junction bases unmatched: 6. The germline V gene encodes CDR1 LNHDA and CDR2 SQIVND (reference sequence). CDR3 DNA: TGTGCCAGTAGTTTGGGACAGGGGAGGCACATTCAGTACTTC. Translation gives CASSLGQGRHIQYF.

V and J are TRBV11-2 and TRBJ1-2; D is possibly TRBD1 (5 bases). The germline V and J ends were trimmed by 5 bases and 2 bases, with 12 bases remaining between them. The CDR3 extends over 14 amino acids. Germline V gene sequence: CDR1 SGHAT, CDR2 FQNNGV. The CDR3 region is CASSEGAGNYGYTF. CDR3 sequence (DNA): TGTGCCAGCAGCGAAGGGGCAGGGAACTATGGCTACACCTTC.

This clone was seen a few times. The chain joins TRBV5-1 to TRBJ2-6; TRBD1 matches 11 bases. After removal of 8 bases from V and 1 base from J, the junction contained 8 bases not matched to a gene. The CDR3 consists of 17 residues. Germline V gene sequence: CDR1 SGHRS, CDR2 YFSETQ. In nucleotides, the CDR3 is TGCGCCAGTGCGAACGGACAGGGGGCTTCTGGGGCCAACGTCCTGACTTTC. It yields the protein CASANGQGASGANVLTF.

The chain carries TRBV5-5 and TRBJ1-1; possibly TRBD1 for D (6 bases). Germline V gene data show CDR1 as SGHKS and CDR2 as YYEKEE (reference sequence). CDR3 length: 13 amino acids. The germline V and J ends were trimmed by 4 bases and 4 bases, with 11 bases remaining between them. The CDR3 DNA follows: TGTGCCAGCAGCGGTAACAGGGTCACTGAAGCTTTCTTT. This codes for CASSGNRVTEAFF.

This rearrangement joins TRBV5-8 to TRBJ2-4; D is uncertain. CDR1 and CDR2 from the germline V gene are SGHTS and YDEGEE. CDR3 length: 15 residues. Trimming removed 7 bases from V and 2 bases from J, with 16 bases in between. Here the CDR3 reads CASAVGQASKNIQYF. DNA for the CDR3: TGTGCCAGCGCCGTTGGTCAGGCCTCCAAAAACATTCAGTACTTC.